These T cell receptor beta chains were read from a single sample in a study of beta chain features in type 1 diabetes. Data came from immunoSEQ multiplex PCR; TCRdb stores just in-frame clones and leaves some out. The table lists some 700,000 clones, roughly 13% of them singletons. What was sequenced was naive CD4+ T cells from blood. These receptors were collected from a man aged 18 to 30 with type 1 diabetes. The CDR3 runs from the conserved cysteine through the conserved F or W. The order of the fields is D gene, clone size, V gene, J gene, CDR3 protein, CDR3 DNA. D genes are given only for firm matches. Expanded clones are given a class, and other clones once, few, many or no size at all.

>NA|few|TRBV29-1|TRBJ1-1
CSVEKAALATEAFF
TGCAGCGTTGAAAAGGCTGCACTGGCCACTGAAGCTTTCTTT
>NA|few|TRBV12-5|TRBJ1-5
CASGVGTQIGNQPQHF
TGTGCTAGTGGCGTCGGGACGCAAATCGGCAATCAGCCCCAGCATTTT
>NA|NA|TRBV12-2|TRBJ1-2
CASRLVRFRCGYTF
TGTGCAAGTCGCCTCGTAAGGTTTCGCTGTGGCTACACCTTC
>NA|NA|TRBV19|TRBJ2-2
CATTPRRGNTGELFF
TGTGCCACCACCCCTCGCAGGGGAAACACCGGGGAGCTGTTTTTT
>NA|NA|TRBV5-1|TRBJ2-2
CASSQRLDSNTGELFF
TGCGCCAGCAGCCAGAGACTAGACTCGAACACCGGGGAGCTGTTTTTT
>NA|NA|TRBV4-1|TRBJ2-4
CASSQDLGAQAKNIQYF
TGCGCCAGCAGCCAAGATCTTGGGGCCCAGGCCAAAAACATTCAGTACTTC
>NA|NA|TRBV9|TRBJ2-5
CASSVDAYQETQYF
TGTGCCAGCAGCGTAGATGCGTACCAAGAGACCCAGTACTTC
>TRBD2|few|TRBV10-3|TRBJ2-5
CAISEGLAGYQETQYF
TGTGCCATCAGTGAAGGACTAGCGGGATACCAAGAGACCCAGTACTTC
>TRBD2|NA|TRBV11-2|TRBJ2-1
CASSYGGTSYNEQFF
TGTGCCAGCAGCTACGGGGGGACCTCCTACAATGAGCAGTTCTTC
>TRBD1|NA|TRBV5-8|TRBJ1-2
CASSLDRGGYGYTF
TGTGCCAGCAGCTTGGACAGGGGTGGGTATGGCTACACCTTC
>TRBD1|NA|TRBV29-1|TRBJ1-1
CSVTRTGLNTEAFF
TGCAGCGTTACCCGGACAGGGCTGAACACTGAAGCTTTCTTT
>NA|NA|TRBV7-8|TRBJ1-3
CASSYTEAHNTIYF
TGTGCCAGCAGCTACACCGAAGCCCATAACACCATATATTTT
>TRBD1|few|TRBV9|TRBJ2-5
CASSVTGQVWQETQYF
TGTGCCAGCAGCGTGACCGGACAGGTTTGGCAAGAGACCCAGTACTTC
>NA|NA|TRBV2|TRBJ2-2
CASSPTGELFF
TGTGCCAGCAGCCCCACCGGGGAGCTGTTTTTT
>NA|few|TRBV30|TRBJ1-2
CASTGSGYGYTF
TGTGCCTCCACGGGTTCTGGCTATGGCTACACCTTC
>NA|NA|TRBV13|TRBJ2-7
CASSFLPQGGLAYEQYF
TGTGCCAGCAGCTTTCTCCCACAGGGTGGATTGGCCTACGAGCAGTACTTC
>TRBD2|NA|TRBV28|TRBJ2-5
CASSLTSAQETQYF
TGTGCCAGCAGTTTGACTAGCGCTCAAGAGACCCAGTACTTC
>NA|NA|TRBV5-8|TRBJ2-3
CATSRGGTDTQYF
TGTGCCACCTCGAGGGGAGGCACAGATACGCAGTATTTT
>TRBD1|NA|TRBV9|TRBJ2-7
CASTKTGAAYEQYF
TGTGCCAGCACCAAGACAGGGGCCGCCTACGAGCAGTACTTC
>NA|few|TRBV6-1|TRBJ1-5
CASHPTGDQPQHF
TGTGCCAGCCATCCGACGGGTGATCAGCCCCAGCATTTT
>TRBD2|few|TRBV4-1|TRBJ2-7
CASSQVRGGASYEQYF
TGCGCCAGCAGCCAAGTCCGCGGGGGAGCCTCCTACGAGCAGTACTTC
>NA|few|TRBV6-1|TRBJ1-5
CASSASSGRIISNQPQHF
TGTGCCAGCAGTGCCTCTTCGGGCCGGATTATTAGCAATCAGCCCCAGCATTTT
>NA|NA|TRBV30|TRBJ1-1
CAWSLMTLNTEAFF
TGTGCCTGGAGTTTAATGACATTGAACACTGAAGCTTTCTTT
>TRBD1|NA|TRBV19|TRBJ2-2
CASSQRTGANTGELFF
TGTGCCAGTAGTCAACGGACAGGGGCGAACACCGGGGAGCTGTTTTTT
>NA|NA|TRBV28|TRBJ1-5
CASSSLGQPQHF
TGTGCCAGCAGTTCCTTGGGTCAGCCCCAGCATTTT
>NA|NA|TRBV13|TRBJ2-5
CASSSDRKETQYF
TGTGCCAGCAGTTCTGACAGAAAAGAGACCCAGTACTTC
>NA|few|TRBV7-9|TRBJ2-7
CASSTGPEQYF
TGTGCCAGCAGCACAGGCCCCGAGCAGTACTTC
>NA|few|TRBV19|TRBJ1-4
CASSTIRDVGEKLFF
TGTGCCAGTAGTACTATCCGGGACGTCGGGGAAAAACTGTTTTTT
>TRBD1|few|TRBV27|TRBJ2-5
CASRRDRWAQETQYF
TGTGCCAGTAGACGGGACAGGTGGGCCCAAGAGACCCAGTACTTC